This entry lists 17 T cell receptor beta chains sequenced from one sample in a study of blood T cell repertoires in COVID-19. TCRdb keeps only in-frame clones here, not all; method: immunoSEQ multiplex PCR. Of tens of thousands of clones listed, 79% were seen once; the top ten hold roughly 29%. The sequenced sample was peripheral blood. The source of these receptors is a man aged 55 to 70 with active or convalescent COVID-19.

This clone was seen more than once but under ten times. This chain uses TRBV28 with TRBJ1-1; no clear D gene. CDR3 size: 14 residues. CDR1 is MDHEN and CDR2 is SYDVKM in the germline V gene. V lost 2 bases, J lost 0 bases, and 7 bases lay in between. CDR3 coding DNA: TGTGCCAGCAGTTTAACTGTCATGAACACTGAAGCTTTCTTT. Its translation is CASSLTVMNTEAFF.

This clone showed up just a few times. The chain joins TRBV5-1 to TRBJ1-2, with a weak D call TRBD1 (5 bases). This CDR3 region has 15 residues. Germline lookup yields CDR1 SGHRS and CDR2 YFSETQ. Trimming pared 4 bases from V and 2 bases from J, leaving 15 bases between. The CDR3 sequence is CASSRTYRTNYGYTF. DNA of the CDR3: TGCGCCAGCAGCAGGACATACCGAACAAACTATGGCTACACCTTC.

The chain has TRBV5-1 and TRBJ1-2, with 8 bases matching TRBD1. This CDR3 is built from 14 residues. The ends lost 3 bases at V and 4 bases at J; junction bases unmatched: 5. From germline, CDR1 is SGHRS and CDR2 YFSETQ. The CDR3: CASSSQGGLYGYTF. The CDR3 DNA sequence: TGCGCCAGCAGCTCACAGGGGGGCCTCTATGGCTACACCTTC.

The V gene is TRBV12-3 or TRBV12-4, the J gene TRBJ1-4; D is ambiguous. This CDR3 is 13 amino acids long. Trimming removed 2 bases from V and 8 bases from J, with 9 bases in between. The CDR3 bases are TGTGCCAGCAGTTTAATGGCGGGAGAAAAACTGTTTTTT. Its protein product is CASSLMAGEKLFF.

V gene TRBV21-1 combines with J gene TRBJ2-7; TRBD1, as called in the table, went unchecked against the DNA. TRBV21-1 is termed a pseudogene. The CDR3 is 13 residues long. CDR3 amino acids: CASSKNRGREQYF. CDR3 sequence (DNA): TGTGCCAGCAGCAAAAACAGGGGACGAGAGCAGTACTTC.

The V call is TRBV6-2 or TRBV6-3, the J call TRBJ2-1, with D possibly being TRBD1 (5 bases). There are 15 residues in the CDR3. Trimming stripped 4 bases from V and 6 bases from J, with 16 bases between. Germline CDR1 and CDR2: MNHEY and SVGEGT. The DNA of the CDR3 is TGTGCCAGCAGTTCTCCAGGGTTATGGTCCAATGAGCAGTTCTTC. Translating gives CASSSPGLWSNEQFF.

This clone was found once. This chain uses TRBV5-1 with TRBJ2-1; D might be TRBD1 (5 bases). CDR3 length: 16 amino acids. CDR1 is SGHRS and CDR2 is YFSETQ in the germline V gene. V lost 0 bases and J 0 bases, leaving 10 bases between the germline ends. The CDR3 DNA sequence: TGCGCCAGCAGCTTGGATCAGGGAAGCTCCTACAATGAGCAGTTCTTC. It yields the protein CASSLDQGSSYNEQFF.

This clone was seen once. The chain joins TRBV19 to TRBJ2-7; D may be TRBD1 (6 bases). V was cut by 2 bases and J by 3 bases, with 20 bases left in between. Germline V gene sequence: CDR1 LNHDA, CDR2 SQIVND (reference sequence). CDR3 length: 17 residues. The CDR3 nucleotides are TGTGCCAGTAGTATAATCCCATCACGAGGACAGATCTACGAGCAGTACTTC. This translates into CASSIIPSRGQIYEQYF.

This rearrangement joins TRBV11-2 to TRBJ1-1; 11 bases fit TRBD1. The CDR3 spans 15 residues. Per germline, CDR1 SGHAT and CDR2 FQNNGV. With V trimmed by 5 bases and J by 2 bases, 4 bases remained unmatched. CDR3 residues: CASSDRTGGNTEAFF. The CDR3 nucleotides read TGTGCCAGCAGCGACCGGACAGGGGGCAACACTGAAGCTTTCTTT.

About this clone: This same CDR3 is encoded by further DNA sequences in the sample. The chain joins TRBV28 to TRBJ2-1; 7 positions match TRBD2. The junction had 3 bases not matched to a gene; V was cut back by 4 bases and J by 0 bases. Germline loops: CDR1 MDHEN, CDR2 SYDVKM. The CDR3 length is 15 residues. The CDR3 nucleotides are TGTGCCAGCAGTTCTGGCGGGAGCTCCTACAATGAGCAGTTCTTC. As protein: CASSSGGSSYNEQFF.

The chain joins TRBV7-2 to TRBJ1-5; TRBD1 is a possible D gene (6 bases). With 3 bases removed from V and 7 bases from J, the gap between germline ends came to 7 bases. The germline V gene encodes CDR1 SGHTA and CDR2 FQGNSA. The CDR3 sequence is 12 residues long. The CDR3 DNA is TGTGCCAGCAGCTTGAGGGGGCAGCCCCAGCATTTT. Its protein product is CASSLRGQPQHF.

The chain carries TRBV7-2 and TRBJ2-2; D unresolved. Trimming stripped 3 bases from V and 1 base from J, with 12 bases between. The V gene's germline CDR1 is SGHTA and CDR2 FQGNSA. The CDR3 is made up of 16 amino acids. CDR3 DNA: TGTGCCAGCAGCTTTAGACTCTCCGGGAACACCGGGGAGCTGTTTTTT. It translates to CASSFRLSGNTGELFF. The full variable domain, rest sourced from reference TRBV7-2 and TRBJ2-2, is GAGVSQSPSNKVTEKGKDVELRCDPISGHTALYWYRQSLGQGLEFLIYFQGNSAPDKSGLPSDRFSAERTGGSVSTLTIQRTQQEDSAVYLCASSFRLSGNTGELFFGEGSRLTVL.

The gene calls are TRBV6-5 and TRBJ1-6; a weak D match, TRBD1 (5 bases). Germline CDR1 and CDR2: MNHEY and SVGAGI. The germline V and J ends were trimmed by 5 bases and 8 bases, with 13 bases remaining between them. The CDR3 is made up of 14 amino acids. CDR3 in amino acids: CASSIRRGDSPLHF. CDR3 nucleotide sequence: TGTGCCAGCAGTATACGAAGGGGCGATTCACCCCTCCACTTT.

This chain links TRBV7-2 with TRBJ2-4; D is perhaps TRBD1 (5 bases). CDR1 is SGHTA, CDR2 FQGNSA, per germline. This CDR3 spans 17 amino acids. V lost 2 bases and J 0 bases, leaving 14 bases between the germline ends. The chain's CDR3 is CASSLIARVVAKNIQYF. DNA of the CDR3: TGTGCCAGCAGCTTAATCGCCAGGGTAGTAGCCAAAAACATTCAGTACTTC.

The chain recombines TRBV2 with TRBJ2-5; the D gene is possibly TRBD1 (6 bases). Trimming removed 7 bases from V and 4 bases from J, with 13 bases in between. This CDR3 has 13 amino acids. CDR1 is SNHLY, CDR2 FYNNEI, per germline. As DNA, the CDR3 is TGTGCCAGCACTAGACAGGCGGGAGAGACCCAGTACTTC. Encoded protein: CASTRQAGETQYF. The entire variable domain, with the rest obtained from reference TRBV2 and TRBJ2-5, is as follows: EPEVTQTPSHQVTQMGQEVILRCVPISNHLYFYWYRQILGQKVEFLVSFYNNEISEKSEIFDDQFSVERPDGSNFTLKIRSTKLEDSAMYFCASTRQAGETQYFGPGTRLLVL.

This clone was found a few times. The chain has TRBV5-1 and TRBJ2-7; TRBD1 matches 10 bases. J lost 4 bases, V lost 5 bases, and 9 bases had no gene match. The CDR3 has 15 amino acids. The germline CDR1 and CDR2 sequences are SGHRS and YFSETQ. CDR3 sequence reads: CASSQTGTGVYEQYF. The CDR3 nucleotides are TGCGCCAGCAGTCAAACCGGGACAGGGGTTTACGAGCAGTACTTC.

The J gene is TRBJ2-7, the V gene TRBV7-2, with 8 bases fitting TRBD2. With V trimmed by 6 bases and J by 0 bases, 7 bases remained unmatched. Germline V gene sequence: CDR1 SGHTA, CDR2 FQGNSA. The CDR3 contains 15 residues. CDR3 DNA sequence: TGTGCCAGCAGTCTCAGCGGGGGATACTCCTACGAGCAGTACTTC. It codes for CASSLSGGYSYEQYF.